Listed here is a single TCR beta chain. This entry comes from a study of identical twins. Healthy Caucasians made up all donors. In TCRdb, the 5' RACE reads were re-called with MiXCR into one record per CDR3 protein. The data contain 1.5 million to 2 million distinct CDR3 sequences, about 32% of them singletons. From germline, CDR1 is SGHAT and CDR2 FQNNGV. There are 16 residues in the CDR3. V shed 5 bases and J shed 4 bases, with 20 bases lying between them. Specimen: cord blood. J is TRBJ2-5 and V is TRBV11-2; tentatively, D is TRBD2 (6 bases). The sequence was collected from a newborn girl in good health. CDR3 bases: TGTGCCAGCAGCGGAATATTTTGGGACTCGTCAGAGACCCAGTACTTC. Amino acid sequence: CASSGIFWDSSETQYF.